The 16 T cell receptor beta chains presented below share a single source sample, sequenced in a study of blood T cells in healthy people across ages. A second PCR of 7 to 11 cycles used a sample-barcoded 5' primer and a J-beta primer mix. A single record per CDR3 protein comes from TCRdb applying MiXCR to the 5' RACE reads. There are approximately 1,000,000 distinct CDR3 sequences in the sample; about two fifths occur only once, and about 12% lies in the top ten. Sequencing used blood. The origin of the receptors is a man aged 18 to 29 in good health.

This clonotype was counted a few times. This chain links TRBV4-2 with TRBJ1-1; D ambiguous. The V gene lost 3 bases and the J gene lost 0 bases, with 8 bases spanning the gap. The CDR3 is made up of 14 amino acids. Germline CDR1 LGHNA, CDR2 YNFKEQ. The chain's CDR3 is CASSQTALNTEAFF. DNA for the CDR3: TGTGCCAGCAGCCAGACCGCGTTGAACACTGAAGCTTTCTTT.

The sample holds a few counts of this clonotype. The V and J genes are TRBV5-1 and TRBJ2-1; D perhaps matches TRBD1 (6 bases). The CDR3 totals 13 residues. Per germline, CDR1 SGHRS and CDR2 YFSETQ. The V gene lost 2 bases and the J gene lost 10 bases, with 13 bases spanning the gap. CDR3 in DNA: TGCGCCAGCAGCTTAACCACAGGACAGGAGCAGTTCTTC. The encoded protein is CASSLTTGQEQFF.

There are many counts of this clonotype. The DNA for the CDR3 is TGCAGTGCTAGAGATCGGGGGGACCAATTCTACGAGCAGTACTTC. Translation gives CSARDRGDQFYEQYF. The chain is built from TRBV20-1 and TRBJ2-7; 7 positions match TRBD2. The CDR3 is made up of 15 amino acids. Germline CDR1 is DFQATT and CDR2 is SNEGSKA (reference sequence). Unmatched junction bases numbered 8, after V lost 0 bases and J lost 3 bases.

The rearrangement uses TRBV20-1 and TRBJ1-3; tentatively, D is TRBD1 (6 bases). With 6 bases removed from V and 0 bases from J, the gap between germline ends came to 9 bases. Germline V lookup: CDR1 DFQATT, CDR2 SNEGSKA (reference sequence). The CDR3 length is 13 residues. CDR3 DNA sequence: TGCAGTGCGAGGACAGTCTCTGGAAACACCATATATTTT. It specifies CSARTVSGNTIYF.

The chain links TRBV12-3 or TRBV12-4 to TRBJ1-1; 8 nucleotides agree with TRBD1. The CDR3 is 12 residues long. After removal of 7 bases from V and 4 bases from J, the junction contained 2 bases not matched to a gene. The CDR3, as DNA: TGTGCCAGCAACAGGGGGGGCACTGAAGCTTTCTTT. It specifies CASNRGGTEAFF.

This clonotype has only a few counts. The rearrangement uses TRBV6-2 or TRBV6-3 and TRBJ1-2; D not resolved. The CDR3 totals 13 residues. V was cut by 7 bases and J by 5 bases, with 14 bases left in between. Germline V lookup: CDR1 MNHEY, CDR2 SVGEGT. The CDR3 loop is CASTDGDGYGYTF. CDR3 sequence (DNA): TGTGCCAGCACCGACGGAGACGGTTATGGCTACACCTTC.

This clonotype has at least ten counts. V is TRBV7-2 and J is TRBJ1-2; no clear D. Germline V lookup: CDR1 SGHTA, CDR2 FQGNSA. The length of the CDR3 is 14 residues. V was cut by 0 bases and J by 3 bases, with 8 bases left in between. CDR3 nucleotide sequence: TGTGCCAGCAGCTTAGCCGGGATTGACTATGGCTACACCTTC. It encodes CASSLAGIDYGYTF.

The J gene is TRBJ1-1, the V gene TRBV12-3 or TRBV12-4, with D unresolved. Deletions cut 3 bases from V and 4 bases from J, with 9 bases between. The CDR3 runs to 13 residues. The CDR3 DNA follows: TGTGCCAGCAGTTTCGACGGACCCACTGAAGCTTTCTTT. Protein product: CASSFDGPTEAFF.

The rearrangement links TRBV27 to TRBJ2-1; perhaps TRBD1 as D (6 bases). V dropped 3 bases and J dropped 9 bases, with 12 bases sitting between them. Germline CDR1 MNHEY, CDR2 SMNVEV (reference sequence). This CDR3 contains 13 residues. The CDR3 loop reads CASSFPRGSEQFF. The CDR3 DNA reads as TGTGCCAGCAGTTTCCCCAGGGGTAGTGAGCAGTTCTTC.

The chain employs TRBV12-3 or TRBV12-4 and TRBJ1-6; no clear D gene. Trimming took off 7 bases at V and 4 bases at J, with 14 bases between the two ends. The CDR3 length is 15 residues. CDR3 in DNA: TGTGCCAGCACAACGAGGGTGGTGTATAATTCACCCCTCCACTTT. Translating it yields CASTTRVVYNSPLHF.

V gene TRBV30 combines with J gene TRBJ2-5, with D maybe TRBD1 (5 bases). The germline gives CDR1 GTSNPN, CDR2 SVGIG (reference sequence). V was cut by 1 base and J by 13 bases, with 19 bases left in between. The CDR3 length is 13 residues. The CDR3 sequence: CAWSERPQGPPYF. The CDR3 region has the DNA TGTGCCTGGAGTGAGAGGCCTCAGGGCCCCCCGTACTTC.

This rearrangement joins TRBV28 to TRBJ1-1, with D unclear. The CDR3 consists of 15 residues. The V gene lost 4 bases and the J gene lost 1 base, with 13 bases spanning the gap. CDR1 MDHEN and CDR2 SYDVKM come from the germline V gene. The DNA for the CDR3 is TGTGCCAGCAGTTCCGGTCCGGGAAGGAACACTGAAGCTTTCTTT. The encoded protein is CASSSGPGRNTEAFF.

The rearrangement links TRBV11-1 to TRBJ2-3; D is possibly TRBD1 (5 bases). This CDR3 spans 14 amino acids. V was clipped by 5 bases and J by 2 bases, with 11 bases between them. Germline V gene data show CDR1 as SGHAT and CDR2 as FQDESV (reference sequence). The CDR3 DNA follows: TGTGCCAGCAGCACAGGTTATCCCACAGATACGCAGTATTTT. It codes for CASSTGYPTDTQYF.

The table lists this clonotype with many counts. The gene calls are TRBV29-1 and TRBJ2-1; D is ambiguous. Between the trimmed V and J ends, which lost 6 bases and 2 bases, there was a span of 11 bases. The CDR3 is made up of 13 amino acids. Germline lookup yields CDR1 SQVTM and CDR2 ANQGSEA. The chain's CDR3 is CSVVTLTYNEQFF. CDR3 in DNA: TGCAGCGTCGTGACCCTGACCTACAATGAGCAGTTCTTC.

The gene calls are TRBV6-5 and TRBJ2-3, with 12 bases aligning to TRBD2. In germline, CDR1 is MNHEY, CDR2 SVGAGI. The CDR3 loop spans 15 amino acids. Trimming took 6 bases from V and 5 from J; bases not matched to a gene: 6. The CDR3: CASRPGLAGRDTQYF. In DNA form, the CDR3 reads TGTGCCAGCAGACCCGGACTAGCGGGGCGAGATACGCAGTATTTT.

This clonotype has a count of ten or more. The chain has TRBV12-3 or TRBV12-4 and TRBJ1-2; 8 bases align to TRBD1. This CDR3 has 12 residues. J gave up 8 bases and V 5 bases, and 4 bases lay outside the gene matches. CDR3 sequence (DNA): TGTGCCAGCAGTGTTAGGGACAGGGGCTACACCTTC. This codes for CASSVRDRGYTF.